This T cell receptor (beta chain) was captured by sequencing in a study of molecular identifiers for immune sequencing clone quantification (dated by TCRdb to 2017 to 2018). Context from the whole study: For a replicate experiment, RNA from roughly 20,000 or 100,000 naive CD8 T cells was divided into five aliquots, and four of the five aliquots were sequenced. The study was a methods study using CD8 T cells to benchmark molecular-identifier clustering-based TCR repertoire sequencing (MIDCIRS) and TCR RNA copy counting. What the study reported, not specific to this receptor: In CMV-specific effector cells, clones with more than 20 RNA copies accounted for over 97% of molecules, whereas in naive cells such clones accounted for under 1%. The naive libraries included spiked-in Jurkat TCR RNA (10 copies' worth), and this Jurkat TCR RNA is not part of the donor repertoire. About 3 recovered TCR RNA copies per cell were obtained by modeling, versus about 9.7 by digital PCR, implying a capture efficiency of 30% to 35%. When barcode sub-clustering was not used, chimeric consensus sequences inflated TCR diversity, with chimeras reaching as high as 47%. Identical TCR molecules sharing a barcode could cause highly expanded clone sizes to be underestimated. Even against a background of about 960,000 naive CD8 T cells, spiked-in Jurkat TCR RNA amounting to a single cell's worth was reported to be detectable.

CDR1 and CDR2, per the germline V gene, are SGHDT and YYEEEE. The CDR3 holds 12 amino acids from the cysteine to the phenylalanine. The sequence is cut down to CDR3 DNA, 36 bases in frame from base 1. Here V drops 5 bases and J drops 7 bases, and the junction holds 5 bases not matched to any gene. Libraries were prepared through PCR. Instrument used: Illumina HiSeq 4000. Bulk TCR libraries were prepared as previously described, using TCR primers listed in Table S5. The Qiagen AllPrep DNA/RNA kit was used to purify total RNA. Before any analysis, reads coming from multiple sequencing runs of the same library were combined into one pool. Under the source paper's analysis protocol: Reads were retained only if their TCR constant sequence matched exactly, and those retained reads were trimmed to 150 nt and grouped according to their 12-nt molecular barcodes. Reads inside each barcode group were sub-clustered using a 15% Levenshtein threshold, and a quality-weighted consensus sequence was constructed for each RNA molecule. Non-functional sequences were excluded, and lower-count sequences lying one edit away from another sequence were also excluded. Based on a fit of two negative binomial distributions, barcode sub-clusters having less than 20% of the maximum read count were discarded. The raw public reads went through TCRdb reprocessing: fastp at Q25, MiXCR clone calling, in-frame beta chains kept. Under each unique CDR3 protein, matching rows form one entry showing the most common genes and DNA. It is TCRdb's table, rather than the study itself, that gives the V and J calls and clone size. For this sample the table gives 600,000 to 650,000 distinct CDR3 sequences, of which roughly 21% were detected only once. Approximately 0.9% of the sample is taken by the ten largest.

In its sample, this clonotype was seen many times. Its cognate antigen has yet to be identified. Base qualities are not provided; no much larger clone lies one nucleotide away. Libraries of naive CD8 T cells were generated from about 19,000 to 1,100,000 sorted cells, with 10%, 30% or 50% of the purified RNA used. Naive CD8 T cells, defined as CD8+CD4-CCR7+CD45RA+, were FACS-sorted into RLT Plus buffer on a BD FACSAria II. Detection sensitivity was tested by spiking Jurkat RNA equal to roughly ten TCR copies' worth into samples containing 20,000-1,000,000 naive CD8 T cells. Enrichment of CD8 T cells was performed with RosetteSep CD8+ T Cell Enrichment Cocktail and Ficoll-Paque, after which ACK red cell lysis was carried out.

The specimen was naive CD8+ T cells from blood, with Jurkat cell RNA spiked in. In light of the paper, this sample's cell subset or site label describes: FACS-sorted CD8+CD4-CCR7+CD45RA+ naive T cells. The TCR comes from a human donor in good health. Some libraries in this study had Jurkat cell RNA spiked in. The V and J genes are TRBV5-6 and TRBJ1-1, with 7 bases matching TRBD1. The CDR3 protein: CASRHTGDEAFF. The base sequence is TGTGCCAGCAGACACACAGGGGATGAAGCTTTCTTT.